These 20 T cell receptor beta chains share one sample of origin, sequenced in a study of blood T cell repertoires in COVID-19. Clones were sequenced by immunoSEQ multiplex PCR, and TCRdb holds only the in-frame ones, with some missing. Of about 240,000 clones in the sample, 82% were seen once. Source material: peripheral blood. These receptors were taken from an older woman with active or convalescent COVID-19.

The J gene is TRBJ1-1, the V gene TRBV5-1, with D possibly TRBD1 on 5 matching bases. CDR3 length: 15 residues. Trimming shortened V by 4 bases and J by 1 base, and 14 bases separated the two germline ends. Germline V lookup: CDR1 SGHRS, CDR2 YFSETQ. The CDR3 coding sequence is TGCGCCAGCAGCCGCTCCACCCAGGGGAACACTGAAGCTTTCTTT. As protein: CASSRSTQGNTEAFF. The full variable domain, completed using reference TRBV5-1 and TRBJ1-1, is KAGVTQTPRYLIKTRGQQVTLSCSPISGHRSVSWYQQTPGQGLQFLFEYFSETQRNKGNFPGRFSGRQFSNSRSEMNVSTLELGDSALYLCASSRSTQGNTEAFFGQGTRLTVV.

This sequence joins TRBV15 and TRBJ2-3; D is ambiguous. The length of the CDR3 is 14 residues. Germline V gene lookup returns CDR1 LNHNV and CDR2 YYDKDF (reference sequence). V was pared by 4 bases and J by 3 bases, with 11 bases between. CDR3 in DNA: TGTGCCACCAGCATACCCCCTAGGACAGATACGCAGTATTTT. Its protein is CATSIPPRTDTQYF.

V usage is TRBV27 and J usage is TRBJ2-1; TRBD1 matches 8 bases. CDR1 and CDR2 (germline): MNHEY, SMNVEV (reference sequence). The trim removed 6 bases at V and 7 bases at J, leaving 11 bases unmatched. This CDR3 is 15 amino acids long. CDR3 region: CASSYGQGWGNEQFF. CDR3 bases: TGTGCCAGCAGCTACGGACAGGGTTGGGGAAATGAGCAGTTCTTC.

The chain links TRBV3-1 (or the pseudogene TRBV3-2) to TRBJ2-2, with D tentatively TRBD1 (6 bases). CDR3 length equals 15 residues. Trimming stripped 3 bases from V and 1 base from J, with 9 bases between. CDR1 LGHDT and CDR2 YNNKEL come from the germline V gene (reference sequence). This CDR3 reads CASSQGAWNTGELFF. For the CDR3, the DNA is TGTGCCAGCAGCCAGGGGGCGTGGAACACCGGGGAGCTGTTTTTT.

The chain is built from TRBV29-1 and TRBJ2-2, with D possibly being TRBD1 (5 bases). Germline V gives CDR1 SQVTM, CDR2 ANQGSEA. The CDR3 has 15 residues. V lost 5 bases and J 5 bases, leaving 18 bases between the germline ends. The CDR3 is CSVTTVGHATGELFF. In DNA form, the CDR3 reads TGCAGCGTTACAACGGTCGGACATGCGACCGGGGAGCTGTTTTTT.

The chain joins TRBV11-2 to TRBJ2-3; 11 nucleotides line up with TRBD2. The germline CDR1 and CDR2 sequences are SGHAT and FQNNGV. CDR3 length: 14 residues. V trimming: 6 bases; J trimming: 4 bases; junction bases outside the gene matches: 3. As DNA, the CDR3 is TGTGCCAGCAGACTAGCGGGGGCCCCAGATACGCAGTATTTT. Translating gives CASRLAGAPDTQYF. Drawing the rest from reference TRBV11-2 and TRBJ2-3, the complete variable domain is EAGVAQSPRYKIIEKRQSVAFWCNPISGHATLYWYQQILGQGPKLLIQFQNNGVVDDSQLPKDRFSAERLKGVDSTLKIQPAKLEDSAVYLCASRLAGAPDTQYFGPGTRLTVL.

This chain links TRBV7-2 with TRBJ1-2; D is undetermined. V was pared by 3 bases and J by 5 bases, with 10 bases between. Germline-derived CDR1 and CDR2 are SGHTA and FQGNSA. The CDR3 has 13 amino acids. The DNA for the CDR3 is TGTGCCAGCAGCTTTGGCGGAAAGTATGGCTACACCTTC. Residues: CASSFGGKYGYTF.

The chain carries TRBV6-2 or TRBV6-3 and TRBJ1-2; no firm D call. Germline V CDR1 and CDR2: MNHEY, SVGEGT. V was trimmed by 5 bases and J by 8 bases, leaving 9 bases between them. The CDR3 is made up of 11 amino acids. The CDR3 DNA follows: TGTGCCAGCAGTCCGGACTTCGGCTACACCTTC. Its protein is CASSPDFGYTF.

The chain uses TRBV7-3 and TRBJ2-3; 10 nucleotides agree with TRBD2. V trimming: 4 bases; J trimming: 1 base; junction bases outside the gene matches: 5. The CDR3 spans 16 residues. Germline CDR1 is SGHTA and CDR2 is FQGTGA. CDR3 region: CASSSTSGAGTDTQYF. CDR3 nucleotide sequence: TGTGCCAGCAGCTCTACTAGCGGGGCAGGCACAGATACGCAGTATTTT.

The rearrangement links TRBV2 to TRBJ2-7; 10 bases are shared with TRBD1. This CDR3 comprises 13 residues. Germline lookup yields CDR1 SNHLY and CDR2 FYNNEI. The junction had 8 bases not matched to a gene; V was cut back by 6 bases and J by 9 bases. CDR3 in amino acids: CASRPGTGERQYF. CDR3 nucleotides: TGTGCCAGCAGGCCCGGGACAGGGGAAAGGCAGTACTTC.

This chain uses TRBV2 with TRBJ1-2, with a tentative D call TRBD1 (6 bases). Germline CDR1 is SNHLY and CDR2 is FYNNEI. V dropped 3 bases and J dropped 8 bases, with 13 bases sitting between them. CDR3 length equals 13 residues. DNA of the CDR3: TGTGCCAGCAGTGATACAGGGAGTAAGGGCTACACCTTC. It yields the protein CASSDTGSKGYTF. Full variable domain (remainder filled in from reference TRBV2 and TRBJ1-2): EPEVTQTPSHQVTQMGQEVILRCVPISNHLYFYWYRQILGQKVEFLVSFYNNEISEKSEIFDDQFSVERPDGSNFTLKIRSTKLEDSAMYFCASSDTGSKGYTFGSGTRLTVV.

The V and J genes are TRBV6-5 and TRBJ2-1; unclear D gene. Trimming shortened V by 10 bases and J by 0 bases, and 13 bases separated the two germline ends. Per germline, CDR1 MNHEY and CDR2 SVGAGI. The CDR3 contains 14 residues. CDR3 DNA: TGTGCCACCCAGACCTGGAGCTCCTACAATGAGCAGTTCTTC. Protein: CATQTWSSYNEQFF.

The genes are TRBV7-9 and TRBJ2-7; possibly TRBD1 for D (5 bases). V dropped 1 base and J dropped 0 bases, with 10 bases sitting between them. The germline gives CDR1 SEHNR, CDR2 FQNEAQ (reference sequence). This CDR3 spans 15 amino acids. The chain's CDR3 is CASSLEGRPSYEQYF. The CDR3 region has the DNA TGTGCCAGCAGCTTAGAGGGGCGGCCCTCCTACGAGCAGTACTTC.

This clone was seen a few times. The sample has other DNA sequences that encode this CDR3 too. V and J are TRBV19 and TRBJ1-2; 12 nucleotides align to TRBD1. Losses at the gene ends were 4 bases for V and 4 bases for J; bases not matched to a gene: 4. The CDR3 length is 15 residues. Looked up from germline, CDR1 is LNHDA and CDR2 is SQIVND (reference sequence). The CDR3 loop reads CASSTGTGGPYGYTF. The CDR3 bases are TGTGCCAGTAGTACTGGGACAGGGGGCCCCTATGGCTACACCTTC.

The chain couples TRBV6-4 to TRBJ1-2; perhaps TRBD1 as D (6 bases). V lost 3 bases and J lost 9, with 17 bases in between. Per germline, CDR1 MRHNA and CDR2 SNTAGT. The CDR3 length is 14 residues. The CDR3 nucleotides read TGTGCCAGCAGTGAGGGCCGGGGGGCTAATCGCTACACCTTC. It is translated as CASSEGRGANRYTF.

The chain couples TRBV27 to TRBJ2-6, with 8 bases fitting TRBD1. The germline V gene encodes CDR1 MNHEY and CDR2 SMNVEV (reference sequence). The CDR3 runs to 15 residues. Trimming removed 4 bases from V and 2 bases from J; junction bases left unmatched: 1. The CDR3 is CASSSGGTGANVLTF. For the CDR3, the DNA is TGTGCCAGCAGTTCAGGGGGCACTGGGGCCAACGTCCTGACTTTC.

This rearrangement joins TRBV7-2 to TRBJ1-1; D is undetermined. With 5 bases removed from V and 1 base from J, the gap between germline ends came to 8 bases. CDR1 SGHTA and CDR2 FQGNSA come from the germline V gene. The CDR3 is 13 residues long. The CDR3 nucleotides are TGTGCCAGCAGCCATTACAGGAACACTGAAGCTTTCTTT. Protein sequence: CASSHYRNTEAFF.

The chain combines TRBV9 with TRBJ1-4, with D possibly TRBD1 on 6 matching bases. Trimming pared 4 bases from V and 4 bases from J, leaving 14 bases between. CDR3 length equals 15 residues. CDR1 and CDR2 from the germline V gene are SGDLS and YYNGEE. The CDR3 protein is CASSPQDRYNEKLFF. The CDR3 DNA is TGTGCCAGCAGCCCCCAGGACAGATATAATGAAAAACTGTTTTTT. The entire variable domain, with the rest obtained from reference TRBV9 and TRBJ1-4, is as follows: DSGVTQTPKHLITATGQRVTLRCSPRSGDLSVYWYQQSLDQGLQFLIQYYNGEERAKGNILERFSAQQFPDLHSELNLSSLELGDSALYFCASSPQDRYNEKLFFGSGTQLSVL.

This CDR3 is CASSVASGADTQYF. Here the CDR3 DNA reads TGTGCCAGCAGCGTCGCGTCGGGTGCAGATACGCAGTATTTT. The chain links TRBV7-8 to TRBJ2-3, with unresolved D. V shed 5 bases and J shed 4 bases, with 13 bases lying between them. Germline-derived CDR1 and CDR2 are SGHVS and FQNEAQ. The CDR3 is 14 residues long.

The CDR3 protein is CASSLSRRRSSYNEQFF. CDR3 DNA: TGTGCCAGCAGTTTATCGAGGCGTCGAAGCTCCTACAATGAGCAGTTCTTC. The J gene is TRBJ2-1, the V gene TRBV27; D is undetermined. V lost 0 bases and J 0 bases, leaving 12 bases between the germline ends. Germline CDR1 MNHEY, CDR2 SMNVEV (reference sequence). The length of the CDR3 is 17 residues.